Here is one T cell receptor (beta chain) with its context. Its antigen remains undetermined. No clone much larger than this one lies a single base away; base qualities are absent. Amplification of TCR beta CDR3 regions was carried out from RNA transcripts. The first round of RT-PCR for the TCR CDR3 was performed with the HTBI primer set and the Qiagen OneStep RT-PCR kit. Libraries were constructed in a second round of multiplex PCR, after which size selection and purification were performed. Paired-end sequencing of the libraries was performed with 100 bp reads on an Illumina HiSeq2000. In the source study's methods: SOAPnuke was used to process the raw data, with reads discarded if the reads contained adapters or uncalled bases, had a mean Phred below 15, or lacked an exact constant-primer or identifier match. COPE v1.2.5 was used to merge high-quality paired reads, and clonotypes were defined as unique nucleotide sequences. Clonotypes were aligned to IMGT TRBV, TRBD and TRBJ reference segments using MiTCR v1.1. The analysis included only V-J combinations with a frequency above 0.0001, which together covered roughly 99% of the repertoires. The TCS score was defined as the ratio of F50 (clonal expansion) to E x V (chaos), calculated using BLOSUM62-based TCRdist between CDR3 peptides within each V-J. Welch's t-statistics and random forest reduced several hundred V-J features to 10 to 15, which were used in a naive Bayes classifier (R e1071). The Morisita-Horn index was used to measure how similar the thyroid and blood repertoires were. The raw public reads went through TCRdb reprocessing: fastp at Q25, MiXCR clone calling, in-frame beta chains kept. Rows with a matching CDR3 protein are joined into one entry that keeps the most common DNA and genes. Here the V and J calls rest on TCRdb's processing, not on the authors' analysis. This sample comprises around 620,000 distinct CDR3 sequences, more than 45% of them detected only once. The top ten clonotypes cover around a fifth of the sample.

The sample originates from a study of T cells in Graves' hyperthyroidism and ophthalmopathy (dated by TCRdb to the late 2010s). A note on the overall study: To identify distinguishing TCR V-J signatures, a discovery cohort of some 99 patients was used, comprising 43 with Graves' ophthalmopathy and approximately 58 with stable Graves' hyperthyroidism. Prospective prediction of ophthalmopathy was tested in an independent validation cohort consisting of 18 to 20 hyperthyroidism patients and 17 patients who later progressed to ophthalmopathy. The 100 or so discovery patients were divided at random into training and test sets in a 7:3 ratio. Thyroid tissue and blood T-cell repertoires from about six Graves' hyperthyroidism patients were also compared in the study. After blood sampling, hyperthyroidism patients were treated with methimazole at a starting dose of 30 mg daily, and ophthalmopathy patients were treated with high-dose intravenous methylprednisolone. According to the paper, TCR Vbeta CDR3 sequencing was carried out on more than 120 peripheral blood samples, which came from fewer than 50 ophthalmopathy, around 74 hyperthyroidism and approximately 17 progressor patients. Findings and caveats that apply to the study as a whole: In validation, progression to ophthalmopathy was predicted by the model with 65% to 71% sensitivity and roughly 72% specificity, a median of about 6 months before onset. Most expanded thyroid clonotypes (frequency above 0.001) were also found in blood, which suggests that blood repertoires may mirror thyroid immune responses. No statistical method was used to set the sample size in advance, and investigators knew the group allocation. In cross-validation, a model built on a 13 V-J signature told ophthalmopathy apart from stable hyperthyroidism with just under 90% sensitivity and about 81% specificity, and in testing the same model reached 80%/75%.

Any patient with an uncontrolled infection, another autoimmune disease, pregnancy or lactation was excluded. Diagnoses relied on clinical symptoms, serum thyroxine and TRAb, thyroid ultrasound and orbital computed tomography. Total RNA was extracted using Trizol reagent, and RNA quality was assessed on an Agilent 2100 Bioanalyzer. Ends trimmed: V by 5 bases, J by 7 bases; bases unmatched to a gene: 6. The CDR3 goes from the cysteine to the phenylalanine over 15 residues. The CDR3 DNA has 45 bases and is translated from base 1. From the germline V gene, CDR1 is SGHTA and CDR2 is FQGNSA. The chain is made from TRBV7-2 and TRBJ1-6; TRBD1 aligns with 9 central bases. The sample comprised peripheral blood or thyroid tissue (not recorded which). The sequence came from an adult woman with Graves' disease, either hyperthyroidism or ophthalmopathy (not recorded which). This receptor has the CDR3 CASSVGQGRNSPLHF. The nucleotide sequence is TGTGCCAGCAGCGTCGGACAGGGGAGGAATTCACCCCTCCACTTT.